This T cell receptor beta chain comes out of a study of OX40 agonist ivuxolimab in advanced cancers. Study at large: As their treatment, patients were administered ivuxolimab, an agonistic anti-OX40 (CD134) antibody. Among those enrolled, mean age was about 63 years (range about 23 to 90) and 75% to 90% were male.

Any history of autoimmune disease or systemic immunosuppression disqualified patients. A remark on this clone: Its antigen is not identified.

Here immunoSEQ multiplex PCR was the method, and the copy in TCRdb shows in-frame clones only, minus some. The table has approximately 60,000 clones, 75% to 90% seen once. Per germline, CDR1 SGHRS and CDR2 YFSETQ. V lost 4 bases and J lost 4, with 11 bases in between. CDR3 length: 13 amino acids. Regarding the study as a whole: Circulating CD4+ and CD8+ T cells showed clonal expansion by week 6 at 0.1 to 3.0 mg/kg.

Sequencing used CD4+ or CD8+ T cells sorted from blood, obtained in a trial of the OX40 agonist ivuxolimab. The TCR sequence derives from an adult with an advanced solid tumor such as melanoma, head and neck, liver or kidney cancer. The rearrangement joins TRBV5-1 to TRBJ1-1; tentative D call: TRBD1 (6 bases). CDR3 sequence reads: CASSQQGPTEAFF. CDR3 nucleotide sequence: TGCGCCAGCAGCCAACAGGGCCCCACTGAAGCTTTCTTT.